This T cell receptor beta chain was identified during a study of T-cell reconstitution after alpha-beta-depleted transplantation in children. The junction had 12 bases not matched to a gene; V was cut back by 6 bases and J by 3 bases. Germline values: CDR1 DFQATT, CDR2 SNEGSKA (reference sequence). The CDR3 extends over 15 amino acids. Researchers prepared the TCRbeta library using unique molecular identifiers, the study reports. TCRdb recomputed calls from the PCR reads with MiXCR, one row per CDR3 protein. The repertoire consists of approximately 590,000 distinct CDR3 sequences, with more than 9% occurring once and the leading ten covering about 4%.

This TCR was recovered from a human donor who donated a stem cell graft to a child with acute myeloid leukemia. The starting material was PBMCs from the stem cell graft donor, obtained from the stem cell graft. The rearrangement links TRBV20-1 to TRBJ2-7; 9 bases map to TRBD2. This chain's CDR3 is CSALSRLAGNYEQYF. The CDR3 DNA sequence: TGCAGTGCACTAAGTCGGCTAGCGGGGAACTACGAGCAGTACTTC.